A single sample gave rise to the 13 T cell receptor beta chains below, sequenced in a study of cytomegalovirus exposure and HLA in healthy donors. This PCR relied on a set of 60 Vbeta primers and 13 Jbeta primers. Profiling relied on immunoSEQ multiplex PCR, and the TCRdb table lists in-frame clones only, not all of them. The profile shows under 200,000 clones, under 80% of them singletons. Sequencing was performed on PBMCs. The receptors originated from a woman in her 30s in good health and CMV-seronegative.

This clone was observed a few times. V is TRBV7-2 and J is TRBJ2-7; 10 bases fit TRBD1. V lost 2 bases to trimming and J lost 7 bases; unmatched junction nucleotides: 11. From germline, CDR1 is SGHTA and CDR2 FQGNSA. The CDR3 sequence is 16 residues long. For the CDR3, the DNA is TGTGCCAGCAGCTTACCCGGCGGCCGGACAGGGGGAGAGCAGTACTTC. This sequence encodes CASSLPGGRTGGEQYF.

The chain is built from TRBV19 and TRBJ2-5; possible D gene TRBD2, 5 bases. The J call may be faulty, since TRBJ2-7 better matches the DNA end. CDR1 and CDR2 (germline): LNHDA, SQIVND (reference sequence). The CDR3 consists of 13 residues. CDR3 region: CASSPRLEGEQYF. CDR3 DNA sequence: TGTGCCAGTAGTCCTAGACTCGAGGGCGAGCAGTACTTC.

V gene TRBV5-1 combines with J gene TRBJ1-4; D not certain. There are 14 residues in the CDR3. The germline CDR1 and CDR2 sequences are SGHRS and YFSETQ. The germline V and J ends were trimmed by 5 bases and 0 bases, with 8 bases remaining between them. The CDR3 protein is CASRRDSTNEKLFF. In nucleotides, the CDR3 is TGCGCCAGCAGGCGGGATTCAACTAATGAAAAACTGTTTTTT.

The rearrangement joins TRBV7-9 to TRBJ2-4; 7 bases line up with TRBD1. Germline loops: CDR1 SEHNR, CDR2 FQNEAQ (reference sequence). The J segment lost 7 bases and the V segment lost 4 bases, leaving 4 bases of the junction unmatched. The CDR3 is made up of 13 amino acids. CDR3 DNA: TGTGCCAGCAGCTCCATACAGGGGAACATTCAGTACTTC. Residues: CASSSIQGNIQYF.

The CDR3 here is CASSEGPGGLNTEAFF. The CDR3 coding sequence is TGTGCCAGCAGTGAGGGGCCGGGCGGCTTGAACACTGAAGCTTTCTTT. The gene calls are TRBV6-4 and TRBJ1-1; weak D call: TRBD1 (5 bases). Germline V gene lookup returns CDR1 MRHNA and CDR2 SNTAGT. Trimming took off 3 bases at V and 0 bases at J, with 14 bases between the two ends. The CDR3 sequence is 16 residues long.

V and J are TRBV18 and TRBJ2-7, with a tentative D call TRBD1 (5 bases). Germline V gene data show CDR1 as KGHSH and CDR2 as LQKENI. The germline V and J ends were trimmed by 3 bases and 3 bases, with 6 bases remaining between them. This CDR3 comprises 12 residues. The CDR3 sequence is CASSPDSYEQYF. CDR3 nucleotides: TGTGCCAGCTCACCTGACAGCTACGAGCAGTACTTC.

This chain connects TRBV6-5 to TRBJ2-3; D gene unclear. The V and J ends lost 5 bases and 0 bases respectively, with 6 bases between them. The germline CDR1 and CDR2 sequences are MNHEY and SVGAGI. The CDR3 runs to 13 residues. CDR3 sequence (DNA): TGTGCCAGCAGTCTCCGGAGCACAGATACGCAGTATTTT. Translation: CASSLRSTDTQYF.

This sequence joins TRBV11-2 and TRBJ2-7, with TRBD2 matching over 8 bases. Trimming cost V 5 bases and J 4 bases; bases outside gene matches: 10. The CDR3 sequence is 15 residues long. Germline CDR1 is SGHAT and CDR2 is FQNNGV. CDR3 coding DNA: TGTGCCAGCAGCAGTACTAGCGGAGGAACTTACGAGCAGTACTTC. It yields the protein CASSSTSGGTYEQYF.

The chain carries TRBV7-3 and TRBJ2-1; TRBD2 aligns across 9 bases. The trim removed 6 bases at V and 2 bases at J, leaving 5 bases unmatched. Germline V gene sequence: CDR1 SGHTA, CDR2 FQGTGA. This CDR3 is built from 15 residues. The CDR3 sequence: CASSQTSGPYNEQFF. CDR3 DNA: TGTGCCAGCAGTCAGACTAGCGGCCCCTACAATGAGCAGTTCTTC.

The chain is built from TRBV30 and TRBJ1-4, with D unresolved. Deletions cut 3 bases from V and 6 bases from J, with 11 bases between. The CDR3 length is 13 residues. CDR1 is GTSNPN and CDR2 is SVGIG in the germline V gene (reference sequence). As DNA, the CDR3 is TGTGCCTGGAGGGACGGGGTGGATGAAAAACTGTTTTTT. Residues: CAWRDGVDEKLFF.

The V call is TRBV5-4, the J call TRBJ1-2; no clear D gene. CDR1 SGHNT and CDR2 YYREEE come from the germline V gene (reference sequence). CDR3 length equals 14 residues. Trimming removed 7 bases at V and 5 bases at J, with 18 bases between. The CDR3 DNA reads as TGTGCCAGCGGAGCGGGCCACGCAACATATGGCTACACCTTC. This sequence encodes CASGAGHATYGYTF.

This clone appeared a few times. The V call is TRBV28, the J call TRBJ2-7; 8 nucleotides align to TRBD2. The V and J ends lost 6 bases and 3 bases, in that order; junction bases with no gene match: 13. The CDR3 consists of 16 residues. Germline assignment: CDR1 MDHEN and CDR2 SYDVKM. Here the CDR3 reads CASSLPFSGTSYEQYF. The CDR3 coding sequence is TGTGCCAGCAGCCTCCCTTTCTCCGGGACTAGCTACGAGCAGTACTTC.

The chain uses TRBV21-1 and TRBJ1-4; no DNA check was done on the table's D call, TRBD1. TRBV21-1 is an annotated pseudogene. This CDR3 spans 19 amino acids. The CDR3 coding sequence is TGTGCCAGCAGCTCCTGGACAGGGCGTAGTCCTGCAACTAATGAAAAACTGTTTTTT. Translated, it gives CASSSWTGRSPATNEKLFF.